This T cell receptor (beta chain) comes out of a study of cytomegalovirus exposure and HLA in healthy donors. The PCR had 60 Vbeta and 13 Jbeta primers. Generated by immunoSEQ multiplex PCR, the TCRdb table keeps only in-frame clones and is missing some. The data hold under 200,000 clones, with roughly 84% observed a single time. A remark on this clone: What it recognizes is unknown.

CDR1 is SGHRS and CDR2 is YFSETQ in the germline V gene. This CDR3 contains 16 residues. With 3 bases clipped from V and 7 bases from J, the junction kept 9 bases outside the gene matches. Study-level results: Relative to the approximately 670-donor mean, N-insertions were reportedly fewer in an Asian-associated ancestry cluster in a later analysis.

This sequence originates from a man aged 50 or older in good health and CMV-seropositive. The chain uses TRBV5-1 and TRBJ2-1; 11 positions agree with TRBD2. The sample consisted of PBMCs. The chain's CDR3 is CASSWRTGLAANEQFF. The CDR3 nucleotides read TGCGCCAGCAGCTGGCGGACGGGACTAGCGGCTAATGAGCAGTTCTTC.